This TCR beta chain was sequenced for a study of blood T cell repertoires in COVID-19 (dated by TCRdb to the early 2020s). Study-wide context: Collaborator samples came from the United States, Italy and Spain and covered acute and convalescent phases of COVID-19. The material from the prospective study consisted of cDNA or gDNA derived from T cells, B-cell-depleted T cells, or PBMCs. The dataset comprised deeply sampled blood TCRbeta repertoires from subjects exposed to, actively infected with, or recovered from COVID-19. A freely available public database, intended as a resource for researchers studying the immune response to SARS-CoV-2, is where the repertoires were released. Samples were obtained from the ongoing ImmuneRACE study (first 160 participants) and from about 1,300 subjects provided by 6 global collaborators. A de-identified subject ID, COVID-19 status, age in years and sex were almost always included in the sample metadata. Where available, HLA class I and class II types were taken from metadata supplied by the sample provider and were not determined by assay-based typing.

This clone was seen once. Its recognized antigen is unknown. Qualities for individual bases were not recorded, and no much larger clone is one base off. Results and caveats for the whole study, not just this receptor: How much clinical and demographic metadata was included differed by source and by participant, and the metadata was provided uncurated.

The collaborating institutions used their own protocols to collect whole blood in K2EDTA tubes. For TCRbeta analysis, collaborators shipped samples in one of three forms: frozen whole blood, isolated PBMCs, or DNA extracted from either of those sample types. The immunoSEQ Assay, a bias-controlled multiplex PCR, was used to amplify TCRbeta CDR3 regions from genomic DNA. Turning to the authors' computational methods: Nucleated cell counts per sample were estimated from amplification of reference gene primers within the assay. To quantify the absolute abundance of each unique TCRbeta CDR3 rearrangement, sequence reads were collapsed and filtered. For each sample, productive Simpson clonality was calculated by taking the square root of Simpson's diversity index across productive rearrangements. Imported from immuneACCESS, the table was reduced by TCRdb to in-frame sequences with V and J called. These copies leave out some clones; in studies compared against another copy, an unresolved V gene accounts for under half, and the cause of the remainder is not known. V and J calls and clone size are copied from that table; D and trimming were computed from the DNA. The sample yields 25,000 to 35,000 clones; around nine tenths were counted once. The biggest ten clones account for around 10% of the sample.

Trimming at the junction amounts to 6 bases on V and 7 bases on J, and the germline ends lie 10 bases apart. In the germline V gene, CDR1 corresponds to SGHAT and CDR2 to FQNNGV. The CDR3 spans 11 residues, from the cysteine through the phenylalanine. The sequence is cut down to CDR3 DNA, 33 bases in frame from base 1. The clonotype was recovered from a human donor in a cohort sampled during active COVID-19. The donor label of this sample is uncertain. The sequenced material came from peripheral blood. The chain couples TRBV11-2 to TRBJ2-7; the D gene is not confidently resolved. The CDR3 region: CASRRSREQYF. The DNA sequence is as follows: TGTGCCAGCAGGCGCTCTAGAGAGCAGTACTTC. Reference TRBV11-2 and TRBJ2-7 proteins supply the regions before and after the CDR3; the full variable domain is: EAGVAQSPRYKIIEKRQSVAFWCNPISGHATLYWYQQILGQGPKLLIQFQNNGVVDDSQLPKDRFSAERLKGVDSTLKIQPAKLEDSAVYLCASRRSREQYFGPGTRLTVT.